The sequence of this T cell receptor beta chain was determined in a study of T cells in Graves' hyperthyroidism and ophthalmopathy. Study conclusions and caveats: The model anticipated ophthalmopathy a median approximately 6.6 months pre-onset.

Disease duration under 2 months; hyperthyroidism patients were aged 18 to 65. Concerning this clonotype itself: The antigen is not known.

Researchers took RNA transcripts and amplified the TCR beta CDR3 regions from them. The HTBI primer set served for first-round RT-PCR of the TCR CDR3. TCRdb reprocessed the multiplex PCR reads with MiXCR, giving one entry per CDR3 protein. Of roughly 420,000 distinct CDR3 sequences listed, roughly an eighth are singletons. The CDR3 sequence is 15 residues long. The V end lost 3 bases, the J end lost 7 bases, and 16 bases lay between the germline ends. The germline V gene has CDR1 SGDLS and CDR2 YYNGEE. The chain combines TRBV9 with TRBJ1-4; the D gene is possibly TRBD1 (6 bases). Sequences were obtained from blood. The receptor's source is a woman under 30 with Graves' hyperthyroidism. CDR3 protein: CASSAGVQASEKLFF. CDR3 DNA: TGTGCCAGCAGCGCAGGGGTGCAGGCTAGTGAAAAACTGTTTTTT.